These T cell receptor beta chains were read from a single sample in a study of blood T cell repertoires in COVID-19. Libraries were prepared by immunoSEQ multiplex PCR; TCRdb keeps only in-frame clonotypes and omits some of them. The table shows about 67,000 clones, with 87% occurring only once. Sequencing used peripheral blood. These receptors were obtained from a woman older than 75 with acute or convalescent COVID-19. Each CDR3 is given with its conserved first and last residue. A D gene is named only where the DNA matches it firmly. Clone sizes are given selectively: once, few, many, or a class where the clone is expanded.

cdr3_nt: TGTGCCAGCAGCGTTACAGGATACACCGGGGAGCTGTTTTTT
cdr3_aa: CASSVTGYTGELFF
v_call: TRBV7-9
clone_size: NA
d_call: NA
j_call: TRBJ2-2

cdr3_nt: TGTGCCAGCAGCCCATCCTGGGCGGGGCTGAACACTGAAGCTTTCTTT
cdr3_aa: CASSPSWAGLNTEAFF
v_call: TRBV27
clone_size: NA
d_call: NA
j_call: TRBJ1-1

cdr3_nt: NA
cdr3_aa: CASTSGITGELFF
v_call: TRBV19
clone_size: NA
d_call: NA
j_call: TRBJ2-2

cdr3_nt: TGCGCCAGCAGCCAACCGGACAGGGTGGACTATGGCTACACCTTC
cdr3_aa: CASSQPDRVDYGYTF
v_call: TRBV4-1
clone_size: few
d_call: TRBD1
j_call: TRBJ1-2

cdr3_nt: TGTGCCAGCAGTTCGACTCACACAGATACGCAGTATTTT
cdr3_aa: CASSSTHTDTQYF
v_call: TRBV11-2
clone_size: NA
d_call: NA
j_call: TRBJ2-3

cdr3_nt: TGTGCCAGCAGCAAGCCGGGACAGGGGTGGAATGAGCAGTTCTTC
cdr3_aa: CASSKPGQGWNEQFF
v_call: TRBV13
clone_size: NA
d_call: TRBD1
j_call: TRBJ2-1

cdr3_nt: TGCGCCAGCAGCCAAGATATGACAGGCTCTGGAAACACCATATATTTT
cdr3_aa: CASSQDMTGSGNTIYF
v_call: TRBV4-1
clone_size: NA
d_call: NA
j_call: TRBJ1-3

cdr3_nt: TGTGCCAGCAGCCCTTCAGGAGGACGTGGAAACACCATATATTTT
cdr3_aa: CASSPSGGRGNTIYF
v_call: TRBV9
clone_size: NA
d_call: NA
j_call: TRBJ1-3

cdr3_nt: TGTGCCAGCAGTGAACCGGAGTCCTACAATGAGCAGTTCTTC
cdr3_aa: CASSEPESYNEQFF
v_call: TRBV6-1
clone_size: NA
d_call: NA
j_call: TRBJ2-1

cdr3_nt: TGTGCAAGTCGCTTAGGGGAACAGGGGGTCGAAGAGACCCAGTACTTC
cdr3_aa: CASRLGEQGVEETQYF
v_call: TRBV12-2
clone_size: NA
d_call: NA
j_call: TRBJ2-5

cdr3_nt: TGTGCCATCAGTAGCCAGGGTTATGGCTACACCTTC
cdr3_aa: CAISSQGYGYTF
v_call: TRBV10-3
clone_size: NA
d_call: NA
j_call: TRBJ1-2

cdr3_nt: TGTGCCACCTCCAGGGGCGGTGGTTTAGAGACCCAGTACTTC
cdr3_aa: CATSRGGGLETQYF
v_call: TRBV19
clone_size: few
d_call: NA
j_call: TRBJ2-5

cdr3_nt: TGTGCCAGCAGCCCGCAGACAGGGGTTTCCTGGGAGCTGTTTTTT
cdr3_aa: CASSPQTGVSWELFF
v_call: TRBV7-8
clone_size: once
d_call: TRBD1
j_call: TRBJ2-2

cdr3_nt: TGTGCCAGCAGTTACGGGCAGTCCTCTGGAAACACCATATATTTT
cdr3_aa: CASSYGQSSGNTIYF
v_call: TRBV6-5
clone_size: once
d_call: NA
j_call: TRBJ1-3

cdr3_nt: TGCGCCAGCAGCTTGGGGACTAGCGACACCGGGGAGCTGTTTTTT
cdr3_aa: CASSLGTSDTGELFF
v_call: TRBV5-1
clone_size: NA
d_call: TRBD2
j_call: TRBJ2-2

cdr3_nt: TGTGCCAGCAGCTTGGGATGGCAGGCCGAAGCTTTCTTT
cdr3_aa: CASSLGWQAEAFF
v_call: TRBV5-8
clone_size: NA
d_call: NA
j_call: TRBJ1-1

cdr3_nt: TGTGCCAGCAGCTACTTGAGACAGGGGATAAAGAACACTGAAGCTTTCTTT
cdr3_aa: CASSYLRQGIKNTEAFF
v_call: TRBV6-2/TRBV6-3
clone_size: NA
d_call: TRBD1
j_call: TRBJ1-1

cdr3_nt: TGTGCCAGCAAAGCGCTTTGGACAACTAATGAAAAACTGTTTTTT
cdr3_aa: CASKALWTTNEKLFF
v_call: TRBV6-5
clone_size: NA
d_call: NA
j_call: TRBJ1-4

cdr3_nt: TGTGCCAGCAGTTTAGAGGCCCCCCTGGTGGTCCCGCAGTATTTT
cdr3_aa: CASSLEAPLVVPQYF
v_call: TRBV28
clone_size: NA
d_call: NA
j_call: TRBJ2-3

cdr3_nt: TGTGCCAGCAGTCCCGGGACAGGGCGGTACGAGCAGTACTTC
cdr3_aa: CASSPGTGRYEQYF
v_call: TRBV28
clone_size: NA
d_call: TRBD1
j_call: TRBJ2-7

cdr3_nt: TGTGCCAGCAGTTTATTTTCGGCTAGCGGGAATCACAATGAGCAGTTCTTC
cdr3_aa: CASSLFSASGNHNEQFF
v_call: TRBV27
clone_size: NA
d_call: TRBD2
j_call: TRBJ2-1

cdr3_nt: TGTGCCAGCAGTGACCCAGGGTCGGGCTACACCTTC
cdr3_aa: CASSDPGSGYTF
v_call: TRBV3-1/TRBV3-2
clone_size: NA
d_call: NA
j_call: TRBJ1-2

cdr3_nt: TGCGCCAGCAGTAGAGCGGGGGACTCCTACGAGCAGTACTTC
cdr3_aa: CASSRAGDSYEQYF
v_call: TRBV5-1
clone_size: NA
d_call: TRBD2
j_call: TRBJ2-7

cdr3_nt: TGTGCCAGCAGTTTTAGGGGGCTCAGTACTAACTATGGCTACACCTTC
cdr3_aa: CASSFRGLSTNYGYTF
v_call: TRBV27
clone_size: NA
d_call: TRBD1
j_call: TRBJ1-2

cdr3_nt: TGTGCCAGCTCACAAGTGACAGGGGGGAATTCACCCCTCCACTTT
cdr3_aa: CASSQVTGGNSPLHF
v_call: TRBV18
clone_size: NA
d_call: TRBD1
j_call: TRBJ1-6

cdr3_nt: TGTGCCAGCAGCCTAGGTGGGCGCGTCGAGCAGTACTTC
cdr3_aa: CASSLGGRVEQYF
v_call: TRBV7-2
clone_size: few
d_call: NA
j_call: TRBJ2-7

cdr3_nt: TGTGCCAGCAGTTCCCCGGGGGGAGACTATGGCTACACCTTC
cdr3_aa: CASSSPGGDYGYTF
v_call: TRBV28
clone_size: NA
d_call: NA
j_call: TRBJ1-2

cdr3_nt: TGCGCCAGCAGCCGACGGGACAGGGAAACACCCCTCCACTTT
cdr3_aa: CASSRRDRETPLHF
v_call: TRBV5-1
clone_size: NA
d_call: TRBD1
j_call: TRBJ1-6